Detailed here is one T cell receptor (beta chain). The junction shows a germline mismatch at one end, possibly a read error. The data were taken from a study of Graves' ophthalmopathy and Graves' hyperthyroidism. The PBMCs used were ones drawn from over 9.5 ml of fresh peripheral blood. Germline lookup yields CDR1 MDHEN and CDR2 SYDVKM. The CDR3 is 16 residues long. The sequenced template was RNA, covering the TCR beta CDR3 region. The library came from an HTBI-primed first-round RT-PCR and a second-round multiplex PCR. TCRdb called the multiplex PCR reads again in MiXCR, with one record for every CDR3 protein. The data show hundreds of thousands of distinct CDR3 sequences, with around a fifth seen just once and roughly 7.4% held by the top ten.

The chain combines TRBV28 with TRBJ2-7; 7 nucleotides line up with TRBD2. The sequence derives from a woman in her late teens or twenties with stable Graves' hyperthyroidism. Some clones in this sample may be carry-over from other donors' samples. Sequencing was carried out using peripheral blood. The CDR3 DNA sequence: TGTGCCAGCAGCGAAATTGGGACTATCAGCACCTACGATCAGTACTTC. Translating gives CASSEIGTISTYDQYF.